This T cell receptor beta chain derives from a study of T cell repertoires in cytomegalovirus infection. Study at large: Both CMV infection and a matching HLA type were indicated by public TCR beta signatures. Study-level results: Cumulative public TCR beta family frequency identified carriers of CMV plus the relevant HLA. CMV-specific HLA-C-restricted TCR beta clonotypes dominated the ex vivo response.

This clonotype has at least ten counts. Its antigen is unknown. TCRdb itself ran the reads through MiXCR, one entry per CDR3 protein. Here the sample spans approximately 76,000 distinct CDR3 sequences, about 4% being singletons. The germline V gene encodes CDR1 SGHTA and CDR2 FQGNSA. This CDR3 region has 12 residues. The V gene end was trimmed by 8 bases and the J gene end by 4 bases; junction bases not matched to a gene: 3. The sample consisted of PBMCs. The receptor was isolated from a human donor in good health (CMV status not recorded). Some clones in this sample may be carry-over from other donors' samples. J is TRBJ1-2 and V is TRBV7-2; 8 bases match TRBD1. The CDR3 loop is CASLGTGYGYTF. CDR3 DNA: TGTGCCAGCCTCGGGACAGGCTATGGCTACACCTTC.